A selection of T cell receptor beta chains follows, all from one sample in a study of OX40 agonist ivuxolimab in advanced cancers. The assay was immunoSEQ multiplex PCR, and TCRdb's table has in-frame clones only and misses some. Here the sample spans 70,000 to 80,000 clones, roughly 90% being singletons. This material consisted of CD4+ or CD8+ T cells sorted from blood, taken in a trial of the OX40 agonist ivuxolimab. All receptors derive from an adult with an advanced solid tumor such as melanoma, head and neck, liver or kidney cancer. The conserved cysteine and the conserved F or W are not part of the CDR3 here. The listing skips clone size in some rows; elsewhere it reads once, few, many or a size class.

.,.,TRBV5-4,ASTLEKGRGTSGSIYEQY
.,TRBJ2-1,TRBV7-2,ASSLAPRQGPNEQF
.,TRBJ2-7,TRBV11-2,AGSRLAGPYEQY
.,TRBJ1-4,TRBV18,ASSPQGREKLF
.,TRBJ2-1,TRBV7-8,ASSPQGAGNEQF
.,TRBJ2-1,TRBV5-4,ASSFSASSYNEQF
.,TRBJ1-2,TRBV6-6,ASFLEGYT
.,TRBJ2-1,TRBV27,AIRSGPPYNEQF
.,TRBJ2-3,TRBV9,ASSAPSTDTQY
.,TRBJ2-1,TRBV15,ATSRDPAKYNEQF
.,TRBJ2-3,TRBV11-1,ASSLGGLAGTDTQY
.,TRBJ2-5,TRBV19,ASSTQETQY
.,TRBJ1-3,TRBV5-1,ASSLGSGNTIY
.,TRBJ2-5,TRBV20-1,SSIWQETQY
.,TRBJ2-7,TRBV27,ASCLGPGVYEQY
.,TRBJ2-7,TRBV29-1,SAQGTPLYEQY
.,TRBJ1-2,TRBV5-1,ASSLGGLPIYGYT
.,TRBJ2-1,TRBV28,ASRLTSGYYNEQF
.,TRBJ1-1,TRBV2,ASSEVPGQGAEAF
.,TRBJ1-5,TRBV27,ASSFRRDQPQH
.,TRBJ2-7,TRBV7-8,ASRKDRGVSYEQY
.,TRBJ2-2,TRBV5-1,ASRDRANTGELF
once,TRBJ2-1,TRBV6-1,AVHRDRGDNEQF
.,TRBJ2-7,TRBV19,ASRPSGRYEQY